This section outlines one T cell receptor beta chain sequence together with its context. The sample holds one count of this clone. The target of this receptor is not known. Per-nucleotide qualities are absent, and no much larger clonotype sits a single base away. The library was produced with the immunoSEQ multiplex PCR assay. A mixture of 60 forward primers for TCR Vbeta segments and 13 reverse primers for TCR Jbeta segments was used in the multiplex PCR. The CDR3 region of rearranged TCR beta genes was amplified from genomic DNA with a multiplex PCR assay. The Illumina HiSeq System was used to sequence the amplified TCR beta libraries as 87-base-pair reads. On the study's bioinformatics: In a later analysis, roughly 80 million unique TCR beta chains were counted across the roughly 670 repertoires, and roughly 11 million of these chains were shared by at least two donors. Raw reads were error-corrected and collapsed into unique sequences by a nearest-neighbor algorithm in which closely related sequences were merged to remove PCR and sequencing errors. To assign V, D and J gene segments, CDR3 sequences were aligned to IMGT reference sequences. For a sequence to be retained, a match of at least six nucleotides was required to both a V gene segment and a J gene segment. A rearrangement was called productive if the CDR3 had no stop codons and remained in frame with V and J, and every other rearrangement was called non-productive. CDR3 was defined by IMGT convention, running from the second conserved V-encoded cysteine to the conserved J-encoded phenylalanine. Sequences without an unambiguous match to a single V gene segment were excluded from the earlier analysis of about 630 of the donors. In an earlier analysis of approximately 500 of the donors, a V segment was called functional when productive rearrangements were above 56.7%, and segregating when the standard deviation between donors exceeded 5%. A statistical classification framework was built to diagnose cytomegalovirus status from the catalog of TCR beta chain sequences. V and J gene assignment, in a later analysis, came from comparing TCR nucleotide sequences with IMGT/GENE-DB human TR gene sequences. Using the TCRdist pipeline, a later analysis assigned CDR3 sequences along with most-parsimonious VDJ recombination scenarios. In a later analysis, each TCR beta chain was defined by its CDR3 amino acid sequence together with its V-gene family, and reads without a unique V-gene family were excluded. As a way to deal with suspected cross-contamination and a sequencing artifact, a later analysis dropped approximately 590 nucleotide sequences that were highly shared and had low generation probability. In a later analysis, a clonal expansion index for each public chain was calculated from normalized within-repertoire ranks of inferred template counts. A later analysis computed generation probabilities with a VDJ recombination model fitted to out-of-frame rearrangements, and checked the results against IGoR. In a later analysis, TCR-TCR, TCR-HLA and TCR-CMV co-occurrence was scored with hypergeometric tests, and a repertoire-size bias correction was applied to TCR pairs. A later analysis estimated false discovery rates by permuting HLA or CMV assignments 20 times. In a later analysis, co-occurring TCRs were grouped with DBSCAN, and TCRdist sequence similarity was added when clustering was performed within HLA-allele-positive subsets. Repertoires with fewer than 30,000 or more than 120,000 public chains, plus five repertoires with anomalous nucleotide sharing, were excluded from co-occurrence clustering. The clones in this table, taken by TCRdb from immuneACCESS, are in-frame only. Not every clone is retained; where verified, under half of the shortfall comes from an unresolved V gene, and the cause of the rest is unknown. The V and J calls and clone size come from that table; D and trimming were worked out from the DNA. The table for this sample lists over 150,000 clones; more than 75% of them were counted only once. Clones ranked in the top ten supply over 5% of the sample.

This sample is part of a study of cytomegalovirus exposure and HLA in healthy donors (dated by TCRdb to about 2017). With respect to the entire study: An earlier analysis of 587 of the donors reported 250 to 300 Gb of sequence data and approximately 110 million unique TCR beta sequences from some 180 million T cells. An early release that covered fewer than 800 HLA-typed donors contained approximately 300 gigabases of sequencing data and tens of millions of unique TCR sequences. The genetic ancestry cluster associated with self-reported Caucasian donors included around four fifths of the approximately 400 genotyped donors. The study aimed to test whether signatures of past pathogen exposure could be identified by cataloging public T cell receptors. Using immunosequencing, the study profiled T cell repertoires from approximately 700 subjects and related those repertoires to cytomegalovirus serostatus. Along with the roughly 700-subject first cohort, a separate validation cohort of over a hundred different subjects was used. High-throughput TCR immunosequencing, statistical association of individual TCRs with disease status, and machine learning were combined to predict cytomegalovirus infection status. A later analysis re-examined previously published TCR beta repertoires from over 500 donors and added high-resolution HLA genotyping to investigate patterns of TCR occurrence. Rather than drawing on any new phenotypic data, the later analysis identified candidate immune exposures from TCR beta sequences and the way those sequences occurred across donors. To decide whether each TCR beta V gene segment behaved as functional or pseudogenic, an earlier analysis of 587 of the donors relied on high-throughput TCR beta sequencing. Donor age, sex, ethnicity and CMV serostatus were compiled alongside the repertoire data. A later genetic analysis used genome-wide SNP genotypes for about three fifths of the 666 donors, treating that subset as a discovery cohort. All discovery cohort repertoires had been generated using a single sequencing platform. Class I and class II HLA loci were covered by the typing at four-digit resolution. The number of donors typed differed by locus, with about 629-630 for A, B, C, DRB1 and DQB1, over 500 for DQA1, about 610 for DPA1, and some 440 for DPB1. Roughly 5 DR-DQ haplotypes were handled as single units for association and clustering because linkage in the cohort was strong. Among around 400 genotyped donors of the cohort, an average of approximately 200,000 unique TCR beta nucleotide sequences was sequenced per donor, of which 15% to 20% were non-productive.

The research as a whole found: Correlated functional status among segregating V segments might be attributable to linkage disequilibrium, but an unknown experimental factor could not be ruled out. The authors suggested that the approach could potentially be extended to other disease states and immunological phenotypes. Across donors, most TCR sequences were observed very rarely, whereas some public TCRs were present in many individuals. In a later analysis, TCR association rates were found to vary across HLA loci, with the most associated TCRs seen for DRB1 alleles and the fewest for HLA-C alleles. A cluster of highly shared sequence variants was judged likely to represent a technical artifact of the sequencing pipeline. An association between a missense DCLRE1C variant and V-gene and J-gene trimming of TCR beta chains was found in a later genetic analysis and replicated in an independent cohort. When HLA alleles, especially DR and DQ, strongly co-occurred, TCR associations were difficult to assign to individual alleles. A few of the identified cytomegalovirus-associated TCR beta chains were confirmed in vitro to be specific for cytomegalovirus antigens. Compared with the 666-donor mean, donors in an Asian-associated ancestry cluster had fewer N-insertions in productive TCRs, according to a later genetic analysis. The classifier was reported to diagnose cytomegalovirus status with high specificity and sensitivity in both the original and validation cohorts. In a later analysis, HLA-associated TCR beta chains showed more clonal expansion and lower generation probabilities than non-associated chains that were equally common. According to a later analysis, parvovirus B19, influenza, CMV and Epstein-Barr virus appeared linked to several top co-occurrence clusters. A later analysis found that most CMV-associated TCR beta chains appeared HLA-restricted, with HLA associations seemingly driven largely by CMV exposure. A later analysis associated about 18,000 TCR beta sequences with specific HLA alleles at a false discovery rate of 0.05. In this cohort, only TCR beta chains were sequenced, and detectable features were limited by the absence of alpha or paired-chain data. The study gave a list of over 150 TCR beta chains associated with cytomegalovirus. Because counts were too low, more than 15 rarely observed V segments, including chromosome 9 orphons, were excluded from the earlier analysis of several hundred of the donors. A further reported finding was that TCR beta sequences accurately predicted the HLA-A and HLA-B alleles for most subjects in the first cohort. Roughly uniform sequencing depth across donors was assumed in presence/absence analyses, although this assumption may not hold. The only immune exposure information available for the cohort was CMV serostatus. An earlier analysis of 587 of the donors showed that most TCR beta V segments appeared in productive rearrangements either about 87% or about 30% of the time, which broadly matched IMGT annotations. Because HLA typing was missing for some donors at each locus, association tests included only the typed subset.

In total, fewer than 750 healthy bone marrow donors made up the cohort. At the time of sampling, all cohort members were nominally healthy, though unrecorded immune exposures were likely present. The donor tested CMV seropositive and was one of the 289 seropositive cohort members. A peripheral blood sample was provided by each donor, and peripheral blood mononuclear cells were used for TCR beta sequencing. Genomic DNA extraction from the blood cell samples was performed with the Qiagen DNeasy Blood Extraction Kit. The sequence derives from a woman between 40 and 55 years old in good health and CMV-seropositive. Sequenced input: PBMCs.

DNA sequence: TGTGCCAGCACCGACGACTTGCCCCTCGGGGTCAATGAGCAGTTCTTC. The translation is CASTDDLPLGVNEQFF. The sequence joins TRBV21-1 to TRBJ2-1; the table's TRBD2 call for D was not verified on the DNA. TRBV21-1 represents a pseudogene. The CDR3 goes from the cysteine to the phenylalanine over 16 residues. Left in the record is the CDR3 DNA by itself, 48 bases read in frame from the first base.